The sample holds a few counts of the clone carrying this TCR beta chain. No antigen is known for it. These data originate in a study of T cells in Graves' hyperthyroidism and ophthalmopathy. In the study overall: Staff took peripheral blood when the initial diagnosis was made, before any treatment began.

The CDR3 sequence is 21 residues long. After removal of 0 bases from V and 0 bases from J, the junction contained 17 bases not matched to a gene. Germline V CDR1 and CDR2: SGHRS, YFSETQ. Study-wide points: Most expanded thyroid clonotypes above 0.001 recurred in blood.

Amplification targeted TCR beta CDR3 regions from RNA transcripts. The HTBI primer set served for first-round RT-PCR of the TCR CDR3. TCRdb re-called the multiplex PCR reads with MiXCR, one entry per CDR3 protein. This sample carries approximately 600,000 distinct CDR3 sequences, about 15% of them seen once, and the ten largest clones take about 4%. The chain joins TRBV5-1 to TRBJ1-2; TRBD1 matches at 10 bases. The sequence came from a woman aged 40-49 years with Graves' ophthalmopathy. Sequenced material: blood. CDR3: CASSLAKIPLGQGSSNYGYTF. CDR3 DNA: TGCGCCAGCAGCTTGGCCAAGATCCCCCTGGGACAGGGGTCATCTAACTATGGCTACACCTTC.